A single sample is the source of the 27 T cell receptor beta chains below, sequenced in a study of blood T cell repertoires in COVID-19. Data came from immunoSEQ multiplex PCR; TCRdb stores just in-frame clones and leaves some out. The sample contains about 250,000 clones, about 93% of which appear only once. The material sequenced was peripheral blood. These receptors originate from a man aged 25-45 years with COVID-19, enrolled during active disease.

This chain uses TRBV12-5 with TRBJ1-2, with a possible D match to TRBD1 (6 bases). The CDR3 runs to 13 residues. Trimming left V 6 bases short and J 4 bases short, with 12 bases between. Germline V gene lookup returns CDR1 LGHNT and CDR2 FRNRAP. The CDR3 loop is CASGVGAAYGYTF. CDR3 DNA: TGTGCTAGTGGGGTGGGGGCGGCCTATGGCTACACCTTC.

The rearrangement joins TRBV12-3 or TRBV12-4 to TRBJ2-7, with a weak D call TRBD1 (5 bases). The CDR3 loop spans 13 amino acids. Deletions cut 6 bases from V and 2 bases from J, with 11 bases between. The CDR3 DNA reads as TGTGCCAGCAGCCCGGCAGGGACCTACGAGCAGTACTTC. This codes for CASSPAGTYEQYF.

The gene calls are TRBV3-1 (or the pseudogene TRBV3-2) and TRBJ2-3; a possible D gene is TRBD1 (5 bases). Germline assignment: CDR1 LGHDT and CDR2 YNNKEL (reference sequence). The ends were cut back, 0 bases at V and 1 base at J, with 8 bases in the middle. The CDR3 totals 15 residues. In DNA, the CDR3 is TGTGCCAGCAGCCAAGAGGGGCTAGGCACAGATACGCAGTATTTT. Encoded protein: CASSQEGLGTDTQYF.

The CDR3 sequence is CASSQGTGSGNTIYF. DNA of the CDR3: TGCGCCAGCAGCCAGGGGACAGGCTCTGGAAACACCATATATTTT. J is TRBJ1-3 and V is TRBV4-1; 8 bases fit TRBD1. The trim removed 3 bases at V and 0 bases at J, leaving 1 base unmatched. The CDR3 runs 15 residues. From germline, CDR1 is MGHRA and CDR2 YSYEKL.

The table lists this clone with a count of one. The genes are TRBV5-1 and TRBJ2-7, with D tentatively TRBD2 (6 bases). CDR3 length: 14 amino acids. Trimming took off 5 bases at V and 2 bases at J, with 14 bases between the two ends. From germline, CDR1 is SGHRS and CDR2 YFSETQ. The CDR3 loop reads CASRTSGYAYEQYF. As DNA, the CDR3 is TGCGCCAGCAGAACGAGCGGGTACGCCTACGAGCAGTACTTC.

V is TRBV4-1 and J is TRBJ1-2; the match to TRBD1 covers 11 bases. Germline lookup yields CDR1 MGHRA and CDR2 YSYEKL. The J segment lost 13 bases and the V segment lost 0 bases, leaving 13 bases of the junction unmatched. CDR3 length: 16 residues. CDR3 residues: CASSQDSRTGGEGSTF. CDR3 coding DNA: TGCGCCAGCAGCCAAGATTCAAGGACAGGGGGCGAAGGGTCCACCTTC.

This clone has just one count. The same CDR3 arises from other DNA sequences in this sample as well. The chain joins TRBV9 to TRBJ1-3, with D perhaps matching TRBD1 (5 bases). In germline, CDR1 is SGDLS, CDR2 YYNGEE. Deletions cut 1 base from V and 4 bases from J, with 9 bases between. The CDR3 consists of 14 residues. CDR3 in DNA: TGTGCCAGCAGCGTATCAGGGCACGGAAACACCATATATTTT. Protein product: CASSVSGHGNTIYF.

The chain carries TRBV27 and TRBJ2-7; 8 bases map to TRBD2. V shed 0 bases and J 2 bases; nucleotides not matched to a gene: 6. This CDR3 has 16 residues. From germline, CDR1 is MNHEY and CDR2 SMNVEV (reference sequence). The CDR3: CASSLSSAGGTYEQYF. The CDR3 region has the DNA TGTGCCAGCAGTTTATCATCGGCGGGGGGAACCTACGAGCAGTACTTC.

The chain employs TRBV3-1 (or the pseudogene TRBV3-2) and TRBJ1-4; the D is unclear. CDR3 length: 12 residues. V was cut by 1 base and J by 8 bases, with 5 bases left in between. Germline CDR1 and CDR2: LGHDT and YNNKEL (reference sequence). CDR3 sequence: CASSQGGEKLFF. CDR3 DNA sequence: TGTGCCAGCAGCCAAGGAGGGGAAAAACTGTTTTTT.

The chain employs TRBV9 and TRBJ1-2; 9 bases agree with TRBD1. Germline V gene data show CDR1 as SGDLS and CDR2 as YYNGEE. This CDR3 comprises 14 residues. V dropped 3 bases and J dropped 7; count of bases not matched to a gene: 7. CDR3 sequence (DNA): TGTGCCAGCAGCGGGGGGGACAGGGTTGGTGGCTACACCTTC. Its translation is CASSGGDRVGGYTF.

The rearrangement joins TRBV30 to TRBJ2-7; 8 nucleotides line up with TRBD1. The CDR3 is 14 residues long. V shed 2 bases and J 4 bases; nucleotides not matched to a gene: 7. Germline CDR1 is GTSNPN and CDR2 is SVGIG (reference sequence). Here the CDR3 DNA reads TGTGCCTGGAGTCAACAGGGGGTGGTATACGAGCAGTACTTC. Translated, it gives CAWSQQGVVYEQYF.

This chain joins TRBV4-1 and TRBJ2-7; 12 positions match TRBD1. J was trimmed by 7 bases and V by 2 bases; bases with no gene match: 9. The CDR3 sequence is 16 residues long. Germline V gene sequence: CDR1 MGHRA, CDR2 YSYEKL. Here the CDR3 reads CASSQPTGQGAREQYF. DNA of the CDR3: TGCGCCAGCAGCCAACCAACGGGACAGGGGGCTCGGGAGCAGTACTTC.

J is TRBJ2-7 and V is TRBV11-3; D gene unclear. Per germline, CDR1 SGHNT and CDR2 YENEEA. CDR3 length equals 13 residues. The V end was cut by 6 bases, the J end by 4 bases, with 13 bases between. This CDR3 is CASSFGGNYEQYF. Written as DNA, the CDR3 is TGTGCCAGCAGTTTCGGCGGTAATTACGAGCAGTACTTC.

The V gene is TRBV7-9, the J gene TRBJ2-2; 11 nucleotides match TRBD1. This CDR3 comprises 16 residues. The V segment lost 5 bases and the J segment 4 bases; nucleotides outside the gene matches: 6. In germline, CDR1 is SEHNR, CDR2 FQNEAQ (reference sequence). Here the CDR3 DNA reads TGTGCCAGCAGCCTCTGGACAGGGGGCTTCACCGGGGAGCTGTTTTTT. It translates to CASSLWTGGFTGELFF.

CDR3 sequence: CASRPGQGMGTAWGNQPQHF. For the CDR3, the DNA is TGTGCCAGCAGACCGGGACAGGGGATGGGAACGGCGTGGGGCAATCAGCCCCAGCATTTT. This chain uses TRBV27 with TRBJ1-5, with 10 positions matching TRBD1. The CDR3 is 20 amino acids. V was clipped by 6 bases and J by 2 bases; unmatched bases: 19. Per the germline V gene, CDR1 is MNHEY and CDR2 is SMNVEV (reference sequence).

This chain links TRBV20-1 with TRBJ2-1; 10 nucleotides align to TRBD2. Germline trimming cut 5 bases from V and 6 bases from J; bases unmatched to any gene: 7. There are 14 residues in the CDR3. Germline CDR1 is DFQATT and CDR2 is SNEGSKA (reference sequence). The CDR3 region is CSAGGASGGNEQFF. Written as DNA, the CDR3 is TGCAGTGCTGGTGGTGCTAGCGGGGGCAATGAGCAGTTCTTC.

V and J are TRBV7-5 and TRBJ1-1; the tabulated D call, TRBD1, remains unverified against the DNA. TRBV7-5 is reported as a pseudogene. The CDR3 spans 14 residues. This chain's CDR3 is CVRSFNRENTEAFF. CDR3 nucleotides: TGTGTCAGAAGCTTTAACAGGGAGAACACTGAAGCTTTCTTT.

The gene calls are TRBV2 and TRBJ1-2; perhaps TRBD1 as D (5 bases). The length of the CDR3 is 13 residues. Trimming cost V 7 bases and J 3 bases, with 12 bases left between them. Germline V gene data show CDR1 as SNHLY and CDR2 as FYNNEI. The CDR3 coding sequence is TGTGCCAGCACAGCGGGCAGGGACTATGGCTACACCTTC. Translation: CASTAGRDYGYTF.

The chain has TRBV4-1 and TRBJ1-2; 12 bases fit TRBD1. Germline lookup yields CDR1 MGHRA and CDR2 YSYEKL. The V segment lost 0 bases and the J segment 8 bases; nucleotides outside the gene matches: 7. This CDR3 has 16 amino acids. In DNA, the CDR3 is TGCGCCAGCAGCCAAGAGAAGGGACAGGGGGCCCGAGGCTACACCTTC. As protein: CASSQEKGQGARGYTF.

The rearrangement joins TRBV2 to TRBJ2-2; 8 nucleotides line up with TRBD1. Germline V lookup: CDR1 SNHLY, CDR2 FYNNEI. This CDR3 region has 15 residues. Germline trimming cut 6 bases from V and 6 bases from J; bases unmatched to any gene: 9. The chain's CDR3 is CASRATGVWAGELFF. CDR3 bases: TGTGCCAGCAGGGCGACAGGGGTGTGGGCCGGGGAGCTGTTTTTT.

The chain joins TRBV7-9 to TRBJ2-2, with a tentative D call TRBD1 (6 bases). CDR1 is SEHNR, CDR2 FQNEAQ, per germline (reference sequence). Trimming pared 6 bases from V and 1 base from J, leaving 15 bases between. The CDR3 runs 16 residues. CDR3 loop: CASSPPRDKNTGELFF. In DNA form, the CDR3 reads TGTGCCAGCAGTCCCCCCCGGGACAAGAACACCGGGGAGCTGTTTTTT.

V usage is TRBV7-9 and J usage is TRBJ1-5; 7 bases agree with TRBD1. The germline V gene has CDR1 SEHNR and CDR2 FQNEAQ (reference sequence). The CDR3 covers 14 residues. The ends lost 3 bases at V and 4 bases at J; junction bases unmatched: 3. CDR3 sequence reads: CASSFGQVNQPQHF. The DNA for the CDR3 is TGTGCCAGCAGCTTTGGACAGGTGAATCAGCCCCAGCATTTT.

The CDR3 bases are TGTGCCAGCAGCGCCGGACAGAGAATGTCGGGCTACACCTTC. The encoded protein is CASSAGQRMSGYTF. The chain joins TRBV4-2 to TRBJ1-2, with D possibly matching TRBD1 (6 bases). The CDR3 spans 14 residues. The germline V and J ends were trimmed by 5 bases and 8 bases, with 18 bases remaining between them. Germline values: CDR1 LGHNA, CDR2 YNFKEQ.

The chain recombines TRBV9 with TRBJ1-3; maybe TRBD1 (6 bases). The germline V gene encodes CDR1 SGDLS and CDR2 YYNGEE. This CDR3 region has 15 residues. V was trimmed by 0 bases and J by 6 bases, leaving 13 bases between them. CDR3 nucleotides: TGTGCCAGCAGCGTAGGATCGGGACAACAAAACACCATATATTTT. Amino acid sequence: CASSVGSGQQNTIYF.

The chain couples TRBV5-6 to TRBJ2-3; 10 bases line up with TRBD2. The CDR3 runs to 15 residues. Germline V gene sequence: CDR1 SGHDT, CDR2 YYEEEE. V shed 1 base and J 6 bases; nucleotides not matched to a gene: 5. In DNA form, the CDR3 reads TGTGCCAGCAGCTTGCCCGGGACTAGCGAGGATACGCAGTATTTT. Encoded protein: CASSLPGTSEDTQYF.

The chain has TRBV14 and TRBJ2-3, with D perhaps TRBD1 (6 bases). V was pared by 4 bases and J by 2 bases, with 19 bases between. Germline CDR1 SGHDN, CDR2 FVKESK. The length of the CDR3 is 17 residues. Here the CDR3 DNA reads TGTGCCAGCAGCCCCCCGTCGAGGGGGTTCTACACAGATACGCAGTATTTT. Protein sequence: CASSPPSRGFYTDTQYF.

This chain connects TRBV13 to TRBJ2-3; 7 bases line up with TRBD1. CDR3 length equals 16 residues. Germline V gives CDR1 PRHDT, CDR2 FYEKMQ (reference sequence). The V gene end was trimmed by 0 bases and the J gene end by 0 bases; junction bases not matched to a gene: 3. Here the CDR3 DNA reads TGTGCCAGCAGCTTAGGGGACAGGCGTAGCACAGATACGCAGTATTTT. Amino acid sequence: CASSLGDRRSTDTQYF.